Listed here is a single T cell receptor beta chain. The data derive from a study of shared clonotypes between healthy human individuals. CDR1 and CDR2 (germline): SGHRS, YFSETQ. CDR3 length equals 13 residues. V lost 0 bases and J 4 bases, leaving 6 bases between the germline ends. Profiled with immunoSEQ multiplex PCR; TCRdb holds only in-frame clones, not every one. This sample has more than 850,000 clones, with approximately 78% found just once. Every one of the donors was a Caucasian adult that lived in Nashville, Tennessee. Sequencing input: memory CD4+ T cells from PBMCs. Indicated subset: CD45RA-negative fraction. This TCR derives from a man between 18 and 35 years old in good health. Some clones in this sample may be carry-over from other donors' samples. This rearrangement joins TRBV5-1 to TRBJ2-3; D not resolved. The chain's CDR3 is CASSLDASDTQYF. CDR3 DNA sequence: TGCGCCAGCAGCTTGGACGCCTCAGATACGCAGTATTTT.